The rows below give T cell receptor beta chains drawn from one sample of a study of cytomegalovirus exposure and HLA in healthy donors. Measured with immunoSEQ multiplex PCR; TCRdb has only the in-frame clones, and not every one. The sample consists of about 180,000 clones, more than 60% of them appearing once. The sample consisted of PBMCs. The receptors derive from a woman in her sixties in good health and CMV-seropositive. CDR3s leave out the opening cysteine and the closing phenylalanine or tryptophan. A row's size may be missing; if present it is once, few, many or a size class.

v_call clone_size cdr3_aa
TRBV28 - ASSFLRNTEAF
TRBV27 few ALYAAVGVGLGPGEYEQY
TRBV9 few ASSEAPQGASYGYT
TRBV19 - ASKLRMDSGNTIY
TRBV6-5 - ATHGNTEAF
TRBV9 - ASSSQAGGSAGELF
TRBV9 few ASSLLGQSQETQY
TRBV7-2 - ASSLARGLSSYNEQF
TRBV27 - ASQNRDKGYEQY
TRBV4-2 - ASSPSSGEVFKQF
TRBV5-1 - ASRKSRLGANGLT
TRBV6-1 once ASSTGTSGTYEQY
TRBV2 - ASSEIRQGYGYT
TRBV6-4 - ASSDSVLGTRIQPYGYT
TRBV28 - ASSTGSPGQY
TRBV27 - ASLSGGLSSYNEQF
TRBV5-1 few ASSLDLAGAGEQY
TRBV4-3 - ASSQDRVRGQPQH
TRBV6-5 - ASSSQGTISDTQY
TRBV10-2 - ASGQNTDTQY
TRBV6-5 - ASSSSDRNYGYT
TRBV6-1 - ASSPQPGDSHEQY
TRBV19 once ASSVQGNDQPQH
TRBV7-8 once ASTNGASASGNTIY
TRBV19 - ASSIRGGSDGQPQH
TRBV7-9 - ASSPIRNQPQH
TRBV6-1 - ASSGLAGGQETQY
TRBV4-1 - ASSQGDRRYTEAF
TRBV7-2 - ASSLVLAGGLGETQY
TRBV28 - ASTPPGLAAGTQY
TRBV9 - ASSVGNRLEYQETQY
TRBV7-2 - ASSLGDTFYQPQH